The 13 T cell receptor beta chains presented below share a single source sample, sequenced in a study of T cell responses to AZD1222 COVID-19 vaccine. The data were produced by immunoSEQ multiplex PCR, yet TCRdb's version contains in-frame clones alone and is incomplete. The sample records roughly 130,000 clones, about 86% being singletons. Here the sequenced sample was peripheral blood, taken on day 0 of AZD1222 vaccination. The receptors shown here come from an adult in good health.

The DNA for the CDR3 is TGTGCCAGCAGTTTAAATGATGCCGGGCAGGGCTACACCTTC. This encodes CASSLNDAGQGYTF. The rearrangement uses TRBV27 and TRBJ1-2; no definite D call. Germline CDR1 reads MNHEY; CDR2 reads SMNVEV (reference sequence). Trimming stripped 2 bases from V and 8 bases from J, with 15 bases between. The CDR3 is made up of 14 amino acids.

This chain links TRBV7-2 with TRBJ2-7, with 10 nucleotides matching TRBD1. V lost 5 bases to trimming and J lost 3 bases; unmatched junction nucleotides: 10. This CDR3 region has 16 residues. The germline CDR1 and CDR2 sequences are SGHTA and FQGNSA. The CDR3 loop is CASSVTGTGEIYEQYF. The CDR3 nucleotides read TGTGCCAGCAGCGTTACCGGGACAGGGGAGATCTACGAGCAGTACTTC.

This chain connects TRBV5-5 to TRBJ2-7; D could derive from TRBD1 or TRBD2 (7 bases each). Germline V gene data show CDR1 as SGHKS and CDR2 as YYEKEE (reference sequence). The V end was cut by 7 bases, the J end by 4 bases, with 18 bases between. This CDR3 is built from 14 residues. CDR3 residues: CASGRGQSLYEQYF. The CDR3 nucleotides read TGTGCCAGCGGGAGGGGACAGTCATTATACGAGCAGTACTTC.

The J gene is TRBJ1-6, the V gene TRBV28, with 7 bases identical to TRBD1. This CDR3 region has 16 residues. CDR1 is MDHEN, CDR2 SYDVKM, per germline. The J segment lost 7 bases and the V segment lost 6 bases, leaving 12 bases of the junction unmatched. The CDR3: CASSGLPDRDNSPLHF. Written as DNA, the CDR3 is TGTGCCAGCAGCGGGCTCCCAGACAGGGACAATTCACCCCTCCACTTT.

J is TRBJ2-7 and V is TRBV9, with a weak D call TRBD1 (5 bases). V was cut by 0 bases and J by 3 bases, with 13 bases left in between. Germline loops: CDR1 SGDLS, CDR2 YYNGEE. The CDR3 has 15 residues. The chain's CDR3 is CASSVESAGIYEQYF. CDR3 nucleotide sequence: TGTGCCAGCAGCGTAGAGTCAGCAGGGATCTACGAGCAGTACTTC.

The gene calls are TRBV13 and TRBJ1-1; D unresolved. The ends were cut back, 2 bases at V and 4 bases at J, with 11 bases in the middle. The CDR3 runs 14 residues. CDR1 PRHDT and CDR2 FYEKMQ come from the germline V gene (reference sequence). CDR3 loop: CASSLPNEATEAFF. DNA for the CDR3: TGTGCCAGCAGCTTACCGAACGAAGCCACTGAAGCTTTCTTT. Complete variable domain (other parts from reference TRBV13 and TRBJ1-1): AAGVIQSPRHLIKEKRETATLKCYPIPRHDTVYWYQQGPGQDPQFLISFYEKMQSDKGSIPDRFSAQQFSDYHSELNMSSLELGDSALYFCASSLPNEATEAFFGQGTRLTVV.

V gene TRBV18 combines with J gene TRBJ1-2; 7 nucleotides agree with TRBD1. The CDR3 spans 15 residues. Unmatched junction bases numbered 7, after V lost 2 bases and J lost 4 bases. In germline, CDR1 is KGHSH, CDR2 LQKENI. This chain's CDR3 is CASSPSGQNSYGYTF. CDR3 in DNA: TGTGCCAGCTCACCATCGGGACAGAACTCCTATGGCTACACCTTC.

The CDR3 region has the DNA TGTGCCAGCGCCGGCCCGTCGGGTACGCAGTATTTT. As protein: CASAGPSGTQYF. This sequence joins TRBV5-8 and TRBJ2-3, with D uncertain. This CDR3 spans 12 amino acids. CDR1 is SGHTS and CDR2 is YDEGEE in the germline V gene. Trimming took 7 bases from V and 8 from J, leaving 14 bases between them.

This chain links TRBV5-1 with TRBJ2-4; no firm D call. V lost 0 bases and J lost 5, with 9 bases in between. There are 14 residues in the CDR3. Per germline, CDR1 SGHRS and CDR2 YFSETQ. In nucleotides, the CDR3 is TGCGCCAGCAGCTTGGGAAGTAGAGAAAACATTCAGTACTTC. Translation: CASSLGSRENIQYF. Based on the CDR3 plus reference TRBV5-1 and TRBJ2-4, the full variable domain is KAGVTQTPRYLIKTRGQQVTLSCSPISGHRSVSWYQQTPGQGLQFLFEYFSETQRNKGNFPGRFSGRQFSNSRSEMNVSTLELGDSALYLCASSLGSRENIQYFGAGTRLSVL.

The chain recombines TRBV5-4 with TRBJ1-1; TRBD1 aligns across 9 bases. Trimming cost V 1 base and J 4 bases; bases outside gene matches: 2. The CDR3 loop spans 14 amino acids. The V gene's germline CDR1 is SGHNT and CDR2 YYREEE (reference sequence). The chain's CDR3 is CASSLTGGATEAFF. As DNA, the CDR3 is TGTGCCAGCAGCTTGACAGGGGGCGCCACTGAAGCTTTCTTT. The variable domain in full, with the rest retrieved from reference TRBV5-4 and TRBJ1-1, is ETGVTQSPTHLIKTRGQQVTLRCSSQSGHNTVSWYQQALGQGPQFIFQYYREEENGRGNFPPRFSGLQFPNYSSELNVNALELDDSALYLCASSLTGGATEAFFGQGTRLTVV.

The rearrangement links TRBV6-1 to TRBJ1-2; D uncertain. Germline values: CDR1 MNHNS, CDR2 SASEGT. Trimming shortened V by 1 base and J by 3 bases, and 9 bases separated the two germline ends. The CDR3 covers 14 residues. CDR3 in amino acids: CASSEGVWDYGYTF. The CDR3 nucleotides are TGTGCCAGCAGTGAAGGGGTCTGGGACTATGGCTACACCTTC.

This chain joins TRBV7-9 and TRBJ2-1; D gene unclear. Trimming removed 4 bases at V and 0 bases at J, with 13 bases between. This CDR3 is built from 16 residues. Germline assignment: CDR1 SEHNR and CDR2 FQNEAQ (reference sequence). CDR3 nucleotide sequence: TGTGCCAGCAGCTCTAACCGTCCAGACTCCTACAATGAGCAGTTCTTC. Its protein product is CASSSNRPDSYNEQFF.

The V and J genes are TRBV4-3 and TRBJ2-7, with D perhaps matching TRBD2 (6 bases). The germline V and J ends were trimmed by 1 base and 2 bases, with 12 bases remaining between them. This CDR3 spans 15 amino acids. Germline lookup yields CDR1 LGHNA and CDR2 YSLEER. The CDR3 sequence is CASSQGSSGTYEQYF. CDR3 DNA sequence: TGCGCCAGCAGCCAAGGGAGTAGCGGAACCTACGAGCAGTACTTC.